Below, 24 T cell receptor beta chains from the same sample are listed, as sequenced in a study of T-cell reconstitution after alpha-beta-depleted transplantation in children (TCRdb year 2016). Explained via the paper, the treatment or condition label denotes: allogeneic hematopoietic cell transplantation with graft depleted of TCRalphabeta T cells and CD19 B cells. Library preparation employed PCR. The data were produced on an Illumina HiSeq 2500. TCR libraries were prepared with molecular barcoding, using unique molecular identifiers to normalize TCRbeta repertoire quantification. TCRdb applied fastp at Q25 and MiXCR to the public reads, then kept only in-frame beta chains. A single entry per CDR3 protein holds the most common genes and DNA from its merged rows. The table for this sample lists hundreds of thousands of distinct CDR3 sequences; about 26% of them were counted only once. 2.6% of the sample belongs to the ten largest clones.

The source was PBMCs, collected before TCRalphabeta/CD19-depleted stem cell transplant. These receptors all come from a girl aged 2-10 years with Fanconi anemia, due to receive a stem cell transplant.

This clonotype has at least ten counts. This chain joins TRBV15 and TRBJ1-6; 7 positions match TRBD1. The CDR3 runs to 15 residues. CDR1 LNHNV and CDR2 YYDKDF come from the germline V gene (reference sequence). The J segment lost 4 bases and the V segment lost 9 bases, leaving 9 bases of the junction unmatched. The CDR3 sequence: CATRGQGNYNSPLHF. The CDR3 nucleotides read TGTGCCACAAGGGGGCAGGGGAATTATAATTCACCCCTCCACTTT.

The rearrangement joins TRBV7-3 to TRBJ2-1; 8 nucleotides line up with TRBD2. The V segment lost 2 bases and the J segment 7 bases; nucleotides outside the gene matches: 7. CDR1 SGHTA and CDR2 FQGTGA come from the germline V gene. This CDR3 is 15 amino acids long. The CDR3 coding sequence is TGTGCCAGCAGCTTATCCGGGAGGGCGGGGAATGAGCAGTTCTTC. This encodes CASSLSGRAGNEQFF.

This clonotype was observed a handful of times. This sequence joins TRBV28 and TRBJ2-7, with D unresolved. This CDR3 comprises 14 residues. V dropped 5 bases and J dropped 0 bases, with 11 bases sitting between them. In germline, CDR1 is MDHEN, CDR2 SYDVKM. The DNA for the CDR3 is TGTGCCAGCAGTCCCCCTCCAGCCTCCTACGAGCAGTACTTC. It specifies CASSPPPASYEQYF. The entire variable domain, with the rest obtained from reference TRBV28 and TRBJ2-7, is as follows: DVKVTQSSRYLVKRTGEKVFLECVQDMDHENMFWYRQDPGLGLRLIYFSYDVKMKEKGDIPEGYSVSREKKERFSLILESASTNQTSMYLCASSPPPASYEQYFGPGTRLTVT.

This clonotype was recorded many times. The gene calls are TRBV10-3 and TRBJ2-5; 7 bases line up with TRBD1. The germline V gene encodes CDR1 ENHRY and CDR2 SYGVKD. The CDR3 contains 14 residues. V trimming: 3 bases; J trimming: 6 bases; junction bases outside the gene matches: 7. CDR3 sequence (DNA): TGTGCCATCAGTGATATAAGGGGGCCTAAGACCCAGTACTTC. Its protein product is CAISDIRGPKTQYF.

This clonotype was detected ten times or more. The gene calls are TRBV29-1 and TRBJ1-1; 8 bases fit TRBD1. This CDR3 region has 14 residues. Germline lookup yields CDR1 SQVTM and CDR2 ANQGSEA. The trim removed 5 bases at V and 0 bases at J, leaving 5 bases unmatched. The CDR3 loop is CSVFTGGLNTEAFF. The CDR3, as DNA: TGCAGCGTTTTTACAGGGGGTTTGAACACTGAAGCTTTCTTT.

Worth noting for this clonotype: Without the conserved terminal phenylalanine or tryptophan, this CDR3 likely stems from a read error. The genes are TRBV20-1 and TRBJ1-6; D possibly corresponds to TRBD1 (5 bases). Trimming took off 3 bases at V and 10 bases at J, with 19 bases between the two ends. CDR3 length: 15 amino acids. The germline V gene has CDR1 DFQATT and CDR2 SNEGSKA (reference sequence). As DNA, the CDR3 is TGCAGTGCTAGCGCCCGGCAGGGAGAGGGATCACCCCTCCACCTT. This encodes CSASARQGEGSPLHL.

This clonotype was counted many times. CDR3 in amino acids: CSVGPGTGYGYTF. CDR3 nucleotides: TGCAGCGTTGGCCCGGGGACAGGGTATGGCTACACCTTC. V and J are TRBV29-1 and TRBJ1-2; 9 positions agree with TRBD1. The CDR3 extends over 13 amino acids. The J segment lost 5 bases and the V segment lost 4 bases, leaving 5 bases of the junction unmatched. Germline V lookup: CDR1 SQVTM, CDR2 ANQGSEA.

The chain couples TRBV6-4 to TRBJ2-7; the D is unclear. The CDR3 is 15 amino acids. Germline V gives CDR1 MRHNA, CDR2 SNTAGT. V shed 5 bases and J shed 3 bases, with 17 bases lying between them. CDR3: CASSLPHSFHYEQYF. In DNA, the CDR3 is TGTGCCAGCAGTCTTCCTCACAGCTTCCACTACGAGCAGTACTTC.

In this sample, this clonotype turned up a few times. The chain couples TRBV28 to TRBJ2-3; a weak D match, TRBD2 (7 bases). The CDR3 has 17 residues. V lost 4 bases and J lost 1, with 18 bases in between. Per germline, CDR1 MDHEN and CDR2 SYDVKM. CDR3 DNA sequence: TGTGCCAGCAGTTACCCCTGGGGGCTAGCGGGCACAGATACGCAGTATTTT. It is translated as CASSYPWGLAGTDTQYF.

The J gene is TRBJ2-1, the V gene TRBV5-1, with unresolved D. Germline CDR1 reads SGHRS; CDR2 reads YFSETQ. The CDR3 covers 13 residues. The germline V and J ends were trimmed by 4 bases and 5 bases, with 10 bases remaining between them. CDR3 DNA sequence: TGCGCCAGCAGCCGCCGTGGGGACAATGAGCAGTTCTTC. Translated, it gives CASSRRGDNEQFF.

The table lists this clonotype with many counts. V is TRBV29-1 and J is TRBJ2-2, with a weak D call TRBD2 (5 bases). CDR1 and CDR2 from the germline V gene are SQVTM and ANQGSEA. V was cut by 8 bases and J by 1 base, with 14 bases left in between. The length of the CDR3 is 14 residues. CDR3 sequence: CSISGLLNTGELFF. The CDR3 nucleotides read TGCAGCATCTCCGGACTGTTGAACACCGGGGAGCTGTTTTTT.

The chain is built from TRBV7-8 and TRBJ1-1; D remains unclear. Germline V gene lookup returns CDR1 SGHVS and CDR2 FQNEAQ. Trimming shortened V by 5 bases and J by 1 base, and 14 bases separated the two germline ends. This CDR3 spans 15 amino acids. The CDR3 sequence: CASSPQSLTNTEAFF. The CDR3 coding sequence is TGTGCCAGCAGCCCGCAGAGCCTCACGAACACTGAAGCTTTCTTT.

In this sample, this clonotype turned up a few times. The chain employs TRBV7-9 and TRBJ1-3; TRBD1 matches 7 bases. J lost 2 bases, V lost 6 bases, and 1 base had no gene match. Germline loops: CDR1 SEHNR, CDR2 FQNEAQ (reference sequence). This CDR3 region has 13 residues. The CDR3 here is CASSTGAGNTIYF. As DNA, the CDR3 is TGTGCCAGCAGTACAGGGGCTGGAAACACCATATATTTT.

A few counts support this clonotype. The gene calls are TRBV6-1 and TRBJ2-3; TRBD2 matches 12 bases. Germline V gene lookup returns CDR1 MNHNS and CDR2 SASEGT. With V trimmed by 7 bases and J by 10 bases, 18 bases remained unmatched. This CDR3 region has 17 residues. CDR3 sequence (DNA): TGTGCCAGCATGGCTAGCGGGGGGGCTGGGGCCAGGGCCTCGCAGTATTTT. Its translation is CASMASGGAGARASQYF.

This clonotype was observed many times. The chain uses TRBV5-1 and TRBJ2-5; 10 bases line up with TRBD2. V shed 0 bases and J 5 bases; nucleotides not matched to a gene: 7. Germline CDR1 SGHRS, CDR2 YFSETQ. The CDR3 is 16 residues long. CDR3 region: CASSLAWLAGDETQYF. In DNA, the CDR3 is TGCGCCAGCAGCTTGGCCTGGCTAGCGGGAGACGAGACCCAGTACTTC.

This clonotype was counted ten times or more. The chain links TRBV29-1 to TRBJ2-7, with TRBD2 identical over 15 bases. The CDR3 has 15 amino acids. Unmatched junction bases numbered 8, after V lost 4 bases and J lost 7 bases. CDR1 SQVTM and CDR2 ANQGSEA come from the germline V gene. In DNA form, the CDR3 reads TGCAGCGTTGTTCGGACTAGCGGGGGGGCCGGAGAGCAGTACTTC. Translated: CSVVRTSGGAGEQYF.

The chain couples TRBV7-9 to TRBJ1-2; 8 bases line up with TRBD1. The V and J ends lost 4 bases and 2 bases, in that order; junction bases with no gene match: 12. Germline values: CDR1 SEHNR, CDR2 FQNEAQ (reference sequence). The CDR3 totals 17 residues. The CDR3 protein is CASSSAGRQGLNYGYTF. CDR3 sequence (DNA): TGTGCCAGCAGCTCAGCAGGACGACAGGGGCTAAACTATGGCTACACCTTC.

This chain connects TRBV20-1 to TRBJ2-1, with 9 bases fitting TRBD2. This CDR3 contains 14 residues. Germline CDR1 and CDR2: DFQATT and SNEGSKA (reference sequence). Germline trimming cut 4 bases from V and 7 bases from J; bases unmatched to any gene: 8. The CDR3 reads CSATSGLAINEQFF. Here the CDR3 DNA reads TGCAGTGCTACTTCAGGACTAGCGATTAATGAGCAGTTCTTC.

Many counts were recorded for this clonotype. CDR3 coding DNA: TGTGCCAGCAGTGAATTTACAGGGAGCTCCTACAATGAGCAGTTCTTC. Protein sequence: CASSEFTGSSYNEQFF. The genes are TRBV25-1 and TRBJ2-1; tentatively, D is TRBD1 (6 bases). CDR3 length equals 16 residues. Germline CDR1 MGHDK, CDR2 SYGVNS. V lost 1 base, J lost 0 bases, and 10 bases lay in between.

A few counts support this clonotype. This chain links TRBV29-1 with TRBJ2-7, with 13 bases identical to TRBD2. The V segment lost 0 bases and the J segment 9 bases; nucleotides outside the gene matches: 8. Germline loops: CDR1 SQVTM, CDR2 ANQGSEA. The CDR3 has 15 amino acids. CDR3 amino acids: CSVEDPGLAGASQYF. DNA of the CDR3: TGCAGCGTTGAAGATCCTGGACTAGCGGGAGCTTCGCAGTACTTC.

The rearrangement joins TRBV27 to TRBJ2-7, with D possibly called TRBD1 or TRBD2 (6 bases each). This CDR3 has 14 residues. Germline values: CDR1 MNHEY, CDR2 SMNVEV (reference sequence). V lost 6 bases and J 0 bases, leaving 12 bases between the germline ends. The DNA for the CDR3 is TGTGCCAGCAGCCAGAGGGGGGTCTCCTACGAGCAGTACTTC. Its protein is CASSQRGVSYEQYF.

This rearrangement joins TRBV28 to TRBJ1-6, with unresolved D. Trimming removed 7 bases from V and 9 bases from J, with 16 bases in between. The CDR3 covers 14 residues. The germline V gene encodes CDR1 MDHEN and CDR2 SYDVKM. The CDR3 nucleotides read TGTGCCAGCACTTCTCGGGGTTATCGTTCACCCCTCCACTTT. Translated: CASTSRGYRSPLHF.

Many counts were recorded for this clonotype. This CDR3 reads CASSYAPPYGYTF. The CDR3 DNA reads as TGTGCCAGCAGTTATGCCCCCCCTTATGGCTACACCTTC. This chain joins TRBV6-6 and TRBJ1-2; D not resolved. CDR3 length: 13 residues. V was trimmed by 3 bases and J by 5 bases, leaving 10 bases between them. Germline CDR1 and CDR2: MNHNY and SVGAGI (reference sequence).

This clonotype was seen at least ten times. This rearrangement joins TRBV25-1 to TRBJ2-1, with D maybe TRBD2 (6 bases). The CDR3 consists of 14 residues. Germline CDR1 and CDR2: MGHDK and SYGVNS. V was trimmed by 1 base and J by 10 bases, leaving 14 bases between them. DNA of the CDR3: TGTGCCAGCAGTGAATTTGGTGGGCGGGGCGAGCAGTTCTTC. This codes for CASSEFGGRGEQFF. The variable domain in full, with the rest retrieved from reference TRBV25-1 and TRBJ2-1, is EADIYQTPRYLVIGTGKKITLECSQTMGHDKMYWYQQDPGMELHLIHYSYGVNSTEKGDLSSESTVSRIRTEHFPLTLESARPSHTSQYLCASSEFGGRGEQFFGPGTRLTVL.